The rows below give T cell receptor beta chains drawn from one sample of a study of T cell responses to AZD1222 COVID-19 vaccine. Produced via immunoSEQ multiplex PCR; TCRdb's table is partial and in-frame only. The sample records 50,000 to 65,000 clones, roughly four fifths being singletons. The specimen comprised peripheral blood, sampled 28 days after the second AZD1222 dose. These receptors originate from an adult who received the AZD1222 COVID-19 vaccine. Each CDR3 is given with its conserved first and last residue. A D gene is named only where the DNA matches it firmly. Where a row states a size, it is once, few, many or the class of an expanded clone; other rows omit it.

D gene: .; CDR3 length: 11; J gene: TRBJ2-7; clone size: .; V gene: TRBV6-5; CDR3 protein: CASSYSGEQYF; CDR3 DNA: TGTGCCAGCAGTTACTCAGGCGAGCAGTACTTC
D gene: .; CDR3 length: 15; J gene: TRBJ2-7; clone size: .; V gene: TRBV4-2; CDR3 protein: CASSQDPGRAYEQYF; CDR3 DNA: TGTGCCAGCAGCCAAGATCCAGGGCGCGCCTACGAGCAGTACTTC
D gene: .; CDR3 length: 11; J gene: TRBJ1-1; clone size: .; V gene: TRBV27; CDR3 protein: CASSSNTEAFF; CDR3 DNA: TGTGCCAGCAGCTCTAACACTGAAGCTTTCTTT
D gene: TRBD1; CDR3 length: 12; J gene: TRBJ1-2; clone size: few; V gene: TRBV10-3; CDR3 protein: CAISGTGGGYTF; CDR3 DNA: TGTGCCATCAGTGGGACAGGAGGTGGCTACACCTTC
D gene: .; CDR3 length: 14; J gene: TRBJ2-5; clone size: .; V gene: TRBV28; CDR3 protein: CASSLPTGSETQYF; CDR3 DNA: TGTGCCAGCAGCCTACCCACAGGTTCGGAGACCCAGTACTTC
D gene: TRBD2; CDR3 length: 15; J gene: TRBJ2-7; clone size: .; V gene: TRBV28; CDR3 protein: CASSSPSGNPYEQYF; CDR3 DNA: TGTGCCAGCAGTTCTCCTAGCGGGAACCCCTACGAGCAGTACTTC
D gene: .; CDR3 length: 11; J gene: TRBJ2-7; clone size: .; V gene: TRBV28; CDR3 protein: CASSQIYEQYF; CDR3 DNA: TGTGCCAGCAGTCAGATATACGAGCAGTACTTC
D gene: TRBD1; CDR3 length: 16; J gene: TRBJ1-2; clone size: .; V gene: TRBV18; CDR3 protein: CASSPPGTGGLSSYTF; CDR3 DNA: TGTGCCAGCTCACCACCGGGGACAGGGGGCCTGTCGAGCTACACCTTC
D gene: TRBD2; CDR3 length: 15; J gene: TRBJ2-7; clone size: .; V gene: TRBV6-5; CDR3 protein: CASSGRGAGGHEQYF; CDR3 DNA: TGTGCCAGCAGCGGAAGGGGAGCGGGAGGGCACGAGCAGTACTTC
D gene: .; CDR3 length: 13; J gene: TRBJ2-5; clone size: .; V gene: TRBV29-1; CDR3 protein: CSGRALGEETQYF; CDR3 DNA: TGCAGCGGTCGGGCCTTGGGGGAAGAGACCCAGTACTTC
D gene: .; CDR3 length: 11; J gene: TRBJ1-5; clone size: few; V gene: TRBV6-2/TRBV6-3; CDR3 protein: CASSTGGAQHF; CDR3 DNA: TGTGCCAGCAGTACAGGCGGGGCCCAGCATTTT
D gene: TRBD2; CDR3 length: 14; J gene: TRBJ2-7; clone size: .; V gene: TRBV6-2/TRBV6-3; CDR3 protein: CASSYTGTSSQQYF; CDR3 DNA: TGTGCCAGCAGTTATACCGGGACTAGCAGCCAGCAGTACTTC
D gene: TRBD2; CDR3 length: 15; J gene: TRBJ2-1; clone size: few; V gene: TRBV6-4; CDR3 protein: CASSERLAGGGEQFF; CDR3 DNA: TGTGCCAGCAGTGAGCGACTAGCGGGAGGAGGTGAGCAGTTCTTC
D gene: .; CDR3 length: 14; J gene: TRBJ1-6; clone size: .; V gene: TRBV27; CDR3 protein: CASSWSANNSPLHF; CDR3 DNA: TGTGCCAGCAGCTGGTCAGCTAATAATTCACCCCTCCACTTT
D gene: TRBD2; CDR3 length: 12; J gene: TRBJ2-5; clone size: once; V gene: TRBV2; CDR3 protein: CASRREVETQYF; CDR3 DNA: TGTGCCAGCAGGCGGGAGGTCGAGACCCAGTACTTC
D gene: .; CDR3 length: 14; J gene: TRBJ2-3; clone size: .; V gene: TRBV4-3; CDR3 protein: CASSQDLRTDTQYF; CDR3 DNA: TGCGCCAGCAGCCAAGATCTAAGAACAGATACGCAGTATTTT
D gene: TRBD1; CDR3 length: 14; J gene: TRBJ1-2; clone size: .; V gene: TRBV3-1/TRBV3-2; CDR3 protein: CASSQGNRGYGYTF; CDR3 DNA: TGTGCCAGCAGCCAAGGGAACAGGGGCTATGGCTACACCTTC
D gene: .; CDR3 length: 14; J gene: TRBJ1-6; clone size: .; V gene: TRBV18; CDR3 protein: CASSLERRGSPLHF; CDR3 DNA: TGTGCCAGCTCGCTCGAGCGTCGTGGTTCACCCCTCCACTTT
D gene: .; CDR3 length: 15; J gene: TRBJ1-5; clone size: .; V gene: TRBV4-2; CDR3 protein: CASSQDLRGAQPQHF; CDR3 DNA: TGTGCCAGCAGCCAAGATCTAAGGGGGGCTCAGCCCCAGCATTTT
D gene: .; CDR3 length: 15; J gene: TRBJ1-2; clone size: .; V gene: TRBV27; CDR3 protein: CASSFGGAGNYGYTF; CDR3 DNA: TGTGCCAGCAGTTTCGGGGGCGCGGGGAACTATGGCTACACCTTC
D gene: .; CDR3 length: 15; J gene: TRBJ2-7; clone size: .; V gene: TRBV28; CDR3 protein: CASTPGGASLYEQYF; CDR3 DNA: TGTGCCAGCACCCCAGGAGGGGCCTCCCTGTACGAGCAGTACTTC
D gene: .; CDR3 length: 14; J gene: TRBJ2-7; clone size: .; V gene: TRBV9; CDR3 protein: CASSPAGRPGEQYF; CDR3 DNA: TGTGCCAGCAGTCCGGCAGGGCGCCCCGGCGAGCAGTACTTC
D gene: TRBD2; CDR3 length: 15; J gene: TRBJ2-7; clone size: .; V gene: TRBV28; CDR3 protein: CASSLGTSGNYEQYF; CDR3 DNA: TGTGCCAGCAGTTTAGGGACTAGCGGGAACTACGAGCAGTACTTC